This T cell receptor (beta chain) originates from a study of T-cell reconstitution after alpha-beta-depleted transplantation in children. This clonotype was picked up many times. Unique molecular identifiers were used in preparing the TCRbeta library. TCRdb re-derived calls from the PCR reads in MiXCR, one entry per CDR3 protein. The sample yields around 400,000 distinct CDR3 sequences, around 20% seen once. The V and J ends lost 5 bases and 5 bases respectively, with 13 bases between them. CDR3 size: 12 residues. In germline, CDR1 is DFQATT, CDR2 SNEGSKA (reference sequence). This clonotype originated in a human donor who donated a stem cell graft to a child with acute myeloid leukemia. The starting material was PBMCs from the stem cell graft donor, obtained from the stem cell graft. The chain uses TRBV20-1 and TRBJ2-7; D may be TRBD2 (6 bases). The CDR3 protein is CSARRGGNEQYF. In nucleotides, the CDR3 is TGCAGTGCTCGCCGGGGCGGGAACGAGCAGTACTTC.